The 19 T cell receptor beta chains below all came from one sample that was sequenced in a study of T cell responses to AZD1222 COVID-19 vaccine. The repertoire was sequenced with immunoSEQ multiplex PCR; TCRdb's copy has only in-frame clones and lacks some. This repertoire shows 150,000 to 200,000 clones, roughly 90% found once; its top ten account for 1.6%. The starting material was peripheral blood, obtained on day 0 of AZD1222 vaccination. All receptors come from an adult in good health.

The CDR3 DNA reads TGTGCCAGCAGAACCTCTAGCGTTACCGGGGAGCTGTTTTTT. This encodes CASRTSSVTGELFF. The V gene is TRBV7-3, the J gene TRBJ2-2, with a weak D call TRBD2 (6 bases). Germline CDR1 reads SGHTA; CDR2 reads FQGTGA. The CDR3 spans 14 residues. With 6 bases removed from V and 5 bases from J, the gap between germline ends came to 13 bases.

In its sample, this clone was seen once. CDR3 DNA sequence: TGTGCCAGCAGCACCCGGAACAGGGAACAGGAGACCCAGTACTTC. As protein: CASSTRNREQETQYF. The chain employs TRBV3-1 (or the pseudogene TRBV3-2) and TRBJ2-5; perhaps TRBD1 as D (6 bases). The V end lost 5 bases, the J end lost 5 bases, and 18 bases lay between the germline ends. The CDR3 consists of 15 residues. The germline CDR1 and CDR2 sequences are LGHDT and YNNKEL (reference sequence).

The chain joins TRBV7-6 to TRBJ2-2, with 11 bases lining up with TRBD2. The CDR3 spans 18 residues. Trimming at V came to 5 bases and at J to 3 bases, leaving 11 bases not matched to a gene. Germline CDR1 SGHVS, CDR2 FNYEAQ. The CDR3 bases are TGTGCCAGCAGCCCCATTATCACTAGCGGGAGTTACACCGGGGAGCTGTTTTTT. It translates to CASSPIITSGSYTGELFF.

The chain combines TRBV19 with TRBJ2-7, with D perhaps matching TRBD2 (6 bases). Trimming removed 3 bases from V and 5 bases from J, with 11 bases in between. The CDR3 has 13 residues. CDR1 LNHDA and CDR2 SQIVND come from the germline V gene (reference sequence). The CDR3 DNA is TGTGCCAGTAGTATGGGGGACTGGGACGAGCAGTACTTC. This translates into CASSMGDWDEQYF.

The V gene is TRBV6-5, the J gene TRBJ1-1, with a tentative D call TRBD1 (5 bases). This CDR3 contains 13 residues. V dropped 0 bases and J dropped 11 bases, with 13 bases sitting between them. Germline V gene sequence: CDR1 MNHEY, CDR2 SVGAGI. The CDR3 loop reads CASSYSMREGAFF. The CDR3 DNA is TGTGCCAGCAGTTACTCGATGAGGGAGGGGGCTTTCTTT.

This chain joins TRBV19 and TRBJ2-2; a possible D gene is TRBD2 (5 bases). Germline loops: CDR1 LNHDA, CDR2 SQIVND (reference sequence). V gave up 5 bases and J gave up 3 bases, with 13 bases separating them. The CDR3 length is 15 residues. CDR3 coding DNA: TGTGCCAGTAGTCATCTGGCGAGGGACACCGGGGAGCTGTTTTTT. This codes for CASSHLARDTGELFF.

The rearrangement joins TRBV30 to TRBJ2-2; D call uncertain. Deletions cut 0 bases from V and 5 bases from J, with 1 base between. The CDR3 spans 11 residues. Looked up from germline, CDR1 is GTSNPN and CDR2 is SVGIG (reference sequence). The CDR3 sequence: CAWSVTGELFF. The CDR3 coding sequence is TGTGCCTGGAGTGTGACCGGGGAGCTGTTTTTT.

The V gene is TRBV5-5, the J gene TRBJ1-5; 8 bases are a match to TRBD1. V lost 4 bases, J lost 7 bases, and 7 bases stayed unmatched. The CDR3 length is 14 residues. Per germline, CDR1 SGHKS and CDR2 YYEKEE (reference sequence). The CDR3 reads CASSRGQGYQPQHF. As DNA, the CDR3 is TGTGCCAGCAGCCGTGGACAGGGCTACCAGCCCCAGCATTTT. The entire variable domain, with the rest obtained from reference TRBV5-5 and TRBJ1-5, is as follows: DAGVTQSPTHLIKTRGQQVTLRCSPISGHKSVSWYQQVLGQGPQFIFQYYEKEERGRGNFPDRFSARQFPNYSSELNVNALLLGDSALYLCASSRGQGYQPQHFGDGTRLSIL.

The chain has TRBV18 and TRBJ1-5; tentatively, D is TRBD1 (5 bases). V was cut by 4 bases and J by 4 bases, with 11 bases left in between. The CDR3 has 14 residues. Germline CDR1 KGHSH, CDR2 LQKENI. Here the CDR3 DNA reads TGTGCCAGCTCACGCGGGACGGGAAATCAGCCCCAGCATTTT. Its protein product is CASSRGTGNQPQHF.

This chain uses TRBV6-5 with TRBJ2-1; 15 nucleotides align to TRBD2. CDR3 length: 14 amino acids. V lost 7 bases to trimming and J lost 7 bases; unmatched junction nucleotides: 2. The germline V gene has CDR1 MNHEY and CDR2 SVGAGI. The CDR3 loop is CASKGTSGRNEQFF. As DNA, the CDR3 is TGTGCCAGCAAAGGGACTAGCGGGAGGAATGAGCAGTTCTTC.

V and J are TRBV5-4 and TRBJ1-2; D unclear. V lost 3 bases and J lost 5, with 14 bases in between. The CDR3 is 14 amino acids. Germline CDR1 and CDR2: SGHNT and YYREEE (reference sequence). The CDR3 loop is CASSYPGSQYGYTF. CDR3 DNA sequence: TGTGCCAGCAGCTATCCGGGCTCCCAATATGGCTACACCTTC. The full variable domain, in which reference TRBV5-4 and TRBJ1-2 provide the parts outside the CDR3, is ETGVTQSPTHLIKTRGQQVTLRCSSQSGHNTVSWYQQALGQGPQFIFQYYREEENGRGNFPPRFSGLQFPNYSSELNVNALELDDSALYLCASSYPGSQYGYTFGSGTRLTVV.

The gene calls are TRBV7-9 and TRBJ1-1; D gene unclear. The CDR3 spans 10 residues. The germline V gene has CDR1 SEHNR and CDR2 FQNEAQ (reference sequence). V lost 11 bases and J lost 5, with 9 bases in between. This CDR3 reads CAGDLTEAFF. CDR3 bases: TGTGCCGGAGATTTAACTGAAGCTTTCTTT.

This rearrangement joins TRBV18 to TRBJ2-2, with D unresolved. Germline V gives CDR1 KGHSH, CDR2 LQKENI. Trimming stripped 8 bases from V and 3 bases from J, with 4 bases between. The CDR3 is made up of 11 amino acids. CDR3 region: CASRHTGELFF. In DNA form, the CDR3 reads TGTGCCAGCCGGCACACCGGGGAGCTGTTTTTT.

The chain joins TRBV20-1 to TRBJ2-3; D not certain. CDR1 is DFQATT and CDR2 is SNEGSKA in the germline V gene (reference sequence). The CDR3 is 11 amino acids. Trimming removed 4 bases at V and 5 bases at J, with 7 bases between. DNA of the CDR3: TGCAGTGCTACACGGCAAGATACGCAGTATTTT. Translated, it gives CSATRQDTQYF.

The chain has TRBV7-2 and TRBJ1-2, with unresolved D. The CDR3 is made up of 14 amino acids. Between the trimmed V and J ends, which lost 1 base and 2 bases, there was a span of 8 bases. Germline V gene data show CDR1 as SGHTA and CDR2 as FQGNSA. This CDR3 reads CASSLGPGNYGYTF. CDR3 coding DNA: TGTGCCAGCAGCTTAGGGCCGGGAAACTATGGCTACACCTTC.

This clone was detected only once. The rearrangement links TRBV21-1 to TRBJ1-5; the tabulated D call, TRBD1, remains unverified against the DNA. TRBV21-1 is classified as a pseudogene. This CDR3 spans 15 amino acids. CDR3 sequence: CASIGTGIAGQPQHF. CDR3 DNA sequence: TGTGCCTCCATTGGGACAGGGATAGCAGGTCAGCCCCAGCATTTT.

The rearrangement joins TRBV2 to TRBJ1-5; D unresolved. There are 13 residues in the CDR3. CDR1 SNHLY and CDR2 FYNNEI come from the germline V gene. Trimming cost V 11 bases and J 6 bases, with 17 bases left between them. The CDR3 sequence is CAGRAVGTQPQHF. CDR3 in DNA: TGTGCCGGGCGAGCGGTAGGCACTCAGCCCCAGCATTTT.

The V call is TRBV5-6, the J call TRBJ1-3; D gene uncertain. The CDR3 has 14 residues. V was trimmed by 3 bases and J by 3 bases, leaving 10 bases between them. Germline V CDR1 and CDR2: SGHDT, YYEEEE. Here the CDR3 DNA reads TGTGCCAGCAGCTGGCCGGGTCTTGGAAACACCATATATTTT. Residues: CASSWPGLGNTIYF.

The CDR3 sequence is CASSLRRTAVGTEAFF. The DNA for the CDR3 is TGTGCCAGCAGCTTGCGTCGGACGGCAGTTGGGACTGAAGCTTTCTTT. This chain joins TRBV5-5 and TRBJ1-1; D is unclear. The CDR3 sequence is 16 residues long. The germline CDR1 and CDR2 sequences are SGHKS and YYEKEE (reference sequence). Trimming removed 1 base at V and 5 bases at J, with 18 bases between.